Listed below are T cell receptor beta chains from one sample, sequenced in a study of cytomegalovirus exposure and HLA in healthy donors. Method: immunoSEQ multiplex PCR; TCRdb's copy keeps in-frame clones and lacks some. The table includes 150,000 to 200,000 clones, around 75% detected once. Sequencing was performed on PBMCs. These receptors all stem from a young man in good health and CMV-seropositive. Both conserved end residues are part of each CDR3. The order of the fields is V gene, J gene, D gene, clone size, CDR3 protein, CDR3 DNA. The D gene is left open where the match is weak. The size of a clone is reported for some rows only, either as once, few or many, or as a class for expanded clones.

>TRBV11-3|TRBJ1-1|.|.
CASSLGATEAFF
TGTGCCAGCAGCTTGGGGGCCACTGAAGCTTTCTTT
>TRBV11-2|TRBJ1-1|.|.
CASSLGAGPQAFF
TGTGCCAGCAGTTTGGGGGCAGGGCCTCAAGCTTTCTTT
>TRBV6-1|TRBJ1-5|.|.
CASSRDRRKGQPQHF
TGTGCCAGCAGTCGCGACAGGAGAAAGGGGCAGCCCCAGCATTTT
>TRBV6-1|TRBJ1-2|.|.
CASIDINYGYTF
TGTGCCAGCATTGACATTAACTATGGCTACACCTTC
>TRBV12-5|TRBJ1-1|.|.
CASRALGGMNTEAFF
TGTGCTAGTCGGGCCCTGGGAGGGATGAACACTGAAGCTTTCTTT
>TRBV28|TRBJ2-1|TRBD1|few
CASSTQGQGSYNEQFF
TGTGCCAGCAGCACCCAGGGACAGGGTTCCTACAATGAGCAGTTCTTC
>TRBV9|TRBJ1-2|.|.
CASSVVQGGGYTF
TGTGCCAGCAGCGTAGTTCAGGGTGGTGGCTACACCTTC
>TRBV7-9|TRBJ2-5|TRBD2|.
CASSWGLAGETQYF
TGTGCCAGCAGCTGGGGACTAGCGGGCGAGACCCAGTACTTC
>TRBV27|TRBJ2-5|.|few
CASSARRSETQYF
TGTGCCAGCAGCGCTCGAAGAAGCGAGACCCAGTACTTC
>TRBV10-3|TRBJ2-1|TRBD2|few
CAISTGLAGGPEQFF
TGTGCCATCAGTACCGGACTAGCGGGGGGGCCGGAGCAGTTCTTC
>TRBV9|TRBJ1-1|TRBD1|.
CASSEGTEFEAFF
TGTGCCAGCAGCGAGGGGACAGAGTTTGAAGCTTTCTTT
>TRBV28|TRBJ2-6|TRBD1|.
CASTQGAASGANVLTF
TGTGCCAGCACCCAGGGGGCTGCATCTGGGGCCAACGTCCTGACTTTC
>TRBV4-1|TRBJ2-6|.|few
CASSQGKGRTGANVLTF
TGCGCCAGCAGCCAAGGAAAGGGGCGAACTGGGGCCAACGTCCTGACTTTC
>TRBV6-6|TRBJ2-3|TRBD1|.
CASTHSWQGGTDTQYF
TGTGCCAGCACCCACTCGTGGCAGGGGGGCACAGATACGCAGTATTTT
>TRBV7-9|TRBJ1-2|.|.
CASSLDAGFYGYTF
TGTGCCAGCAGCTTAGATGCAGGCTTCTATGGCTACACCTTC
>TRBV28|TRBJ2-5|TRBD2|once
CASSLGSGALLGTQYF
TGTGCCAGCAGTTTAGGGAGCGGGGCCCTCTTGGGGACCCAGTACTTC
>TRBV10-3|TRBJ2-1|TRBD2|.
CAISPFSGSFHEQFF
TGTGCCATCAGTCCTTTCAGCGGGAGTTTTCATGAGCAGTTCTTC
>TRBV30|TRBJ2-1|TRBD2|.
CAWGGLADNEQFF
TGTGCCTGGGGGGGACTAGCGGACAATGAGCAGTTCTTC
>TRBV6-5|TRBJ1-2|.|.
CASRPGQNYGYTF
TGTGCCAGCAGACCCGGACAGAACTATGGCTACACCTTC
>TRBV7-2|TRBJ2-1|.|.
CASSWGEDYNEQFF
TGTGCCAGCAGTTGGGGGGAGGACTACAATGAGCAGTTCTTC
>TRBV7-9|TRBJ2-3|TRBD2|.
CASSLAPWAGEGDTQYF
TGTGCCAGCAGCTTAGCCCCCTGGGCGGGGGAGGGAGATACGCAGTATTTT
>TRBV7-8|TRBJ1-4|TRBD1|.
CASSPGQSNEKLFF
TGTGCCAGCAGCCCGGGACAGTCGAATGAAAAACTGTTTTTT
>TRBV7-9|TRBJ2-2|TRBD1|.
CASSPQGQAAGELFF
TGTGCCAGCAGCCCACAAGGACAGGCCGCCGGGGAGCTGTTTTTT
>TRBV6-1|TRBJ1-1|.|few
CASSEFGMNTEAFF
TGTGCCAGCAGTGAATTCGGGATGAACACTGAAGCTTTCTTT
>TRBV27|TRBJ1-5|.|.
CASRGEGLSPQHF
TGTGCCAGCCGGGGGGAGGGCCTATCGCCCCAGCATTTT
>TRBV5-8|TRBJ1-1|TRBD1|few
CASSLVQGAKTEAFF
TGTGCCAGCAGCTTGGTACAGGGGGCGAAGACTGAAGCTTTCTTT
>TRBV27|TRBJ1-5|.|.
CASSEQGRQPQHF
TGTGCCAGCAGTGAACAGGGTCGGCAGCCCCAGCATTTT
>TRBV14|TRBJ2-1|.|.
CASSQVAGSYNEQFF
TGTGCCAGCAGCCAAGTGGCGGGGTCGTACAATGAGCAGTTCTTC
>TRBV30|TRBJ1-2|.|.
CAWRLGAQTNYGYTF
TGTGCCTGGCGCTTGGGGGCCCAAACTAACTATGGCTACACCTTC
>TRBV2|TRBJ2-5|.|.
CASPKPRDAGRETQYF
TGTGCCAGCCCTAAGCCACGGGACGCGGGGAGGGAGACCCAGTACTTC
>TRBV23-1|TRBJ1-5|.|.
CASSPLQCSNQPQHF
TGCGCCAGCAGTCCCCTTCAGTGTAGCAATCAGCCCCAGCATTTT
>TRBV15|TRBJ1-2|.|.
CATSRPQNYGYTF
TGTGCCACCAGCAGGCCCCAGAACTATGGCTACACCTTC
>TRBV7-3|TRBJ1-1|.|.
CASSLLANTEAFF
TGTGCCAGCAGCTTATTAGCGAACACTGAAGCTTTCTTT
>TRBV13|TRBJ2-3|TRBD1|.
CASSPGTGSTDTQYF
TGTGCCAGCAGCCCTGGGACAGGTAGCACAGATACGCAGTATTTT
>TRBV30|TRBJ2-2|TRBD2|once
CAGDSLAGGNTGELFF
TGTGCCGGTGACTCCTTAGCGGGAGGCAACACCGGGGAGCTGTTTTTT
>TRBV6-1|TRBJ2-1|.|.
CASKGRSSYNEQFF
TGTGCCAGCAAGGGGCGGAGCTCCTACAATGAGCAGTTCTTC
>TRBV6-6|TRBJ1-2|.|few
CASSPGHGAEQYGYTF
TGTGCCAGCAGCCCGGGACACGGAGCTGAACAGTATGGCTACACCTTC
>TRBV2|TRBJ1-2|TRBD1|few
CASSLTGERVKRGYTF
TGTGCCAGCAGTCTGACAGGGGAACGGGTAAAGCGTGGCTACACCTTC
>TRBV7-2|TRBJ1-4|TRBD1|.
CASSLPGTGNEKLFF
TGTGCCAGCAGCTTACCCGGGACAGGAAATGAAAAACTGTTTTTT
>TRBV6-1|TRBJ1-1|.|.
CASSGGGSGTEAFF
TGTGCCAGCAGTGGAGGAGGTAGCGGCACTGAAGCTTTCTTT
>TRBV6-1|TRBJ1-1|TRBD1|.
CAGKQGVGTEAFF
TGTGCCGGCAAACAGGGGGTAGGAACTGAAGCTTTCTTT
>TRBV30|TRBJ1-2|TRBD1|.
CAWRSTGGYGYTF
TGTGCCTGGAGGAGTACAGGGGGCTATGGCTACACCTTC
>TRBV25-1|TRBJ2-3|TRBD2|.
CASSANRLAASTDTQYF
TGTGCCAGCAGTGCCAATCGACTAGCGGCCAGCACAGATACGCAGTATTTT
>TRBV2|TRBJ1-3|.|few
CASSEQNTIYF
TGTGCCAGCAGTGAACAAAACACCATATATTTT
>TRBV6-5|TRBJ2-6|.|few
CASSYSQGSGANVLTF
TGTGCCAGCAGTTACTCTCAGGGATCTGGGGCCAACGTCCTGACTTTC
>TRBV27|TRBJ2-1|.|few
CASSSGKGSEQFF
TGTGCCAGCAGTTCAGGAAAAGGGAGTGAGCAGTTCTTC
>TRBV27|TRBJ1-1|.|.
CASRLQENTEAFF
TGTGCCAGCAGACTTCAGGAGAACACTGAAGCTTTCTTT
>TRBV11-2|TRBJ2-2|TRBD1|few
CASSLLTGGTGELFF
TGTGCCAGCAGCTTACTAACAGGGGGTACCGGGGAGCTGTTTTTT
>TRBV5-1|TRBJ1-5|.|.
CASSPGQSNQPQHF
TGCGCCAGCAGCCCGGGACAATCCAATCAGCCCCAGCATTTT
>TRBV7-3|TRBJ2-3|.|.
CASSDGQTSWDTQYF
TGTGCCAGCAGCGACGGACAGACTTCTTGGGATACGCAGTATTTT
>TRBV9|TRBJ2-1|TRBD2|.
CASSVASGGPKQFF
TGTGCCAGCAGCGTAGCGAGCGGGGGGCCCAAGCAGTTCTTC
>TRBV6-5|TRBJ1-2|.|.
CASTRGRGYTF
TGTGCCAGCACCCGGGGTCGGGGCTACACCTTC
>TRBV19|TRBJ2-5|.|.
CASSEGQGGQTQYF
TGTGCCAGTAGTGAGGGGCAGGGGGGACAGACCCAGTACTTC
>TRBV10-3|TRBJ1-5|.|few
CAISESGGEQPQHF
TGTGCCATCAGTGAGTCTGGTGGGGAGCAGCCCCAGCATTTT
>TRBV2|TRBJ1-1|TRBD1|.
CASESGTANTEAFF
TGTGCCAGTGAATCCGGGACAGCGAACACTGAAGCTTTCTTT
>TRBV9|TRBJ1-5|.|few
CASSERESQPQHF
TGTGCCAGCAGCGAGAGGGAGAGTCAGCCCCAGCATTTT
>TRBV10-3|TRBJ1-5|.|once
CAIRGAGYNQPQHF
TGTGCCATCAGGGGGGCCGGTTACAATCAGCCCCAGCATTTT
>TRBV5-1|TRBJ1-1|.|few
CASSRDSSNTEAFF
TGCGCCAGCAGCCGAGACAGCTCGAACACTGAAGCTTTCTTT